One sample yielded the 20 T cell receptor beta chains listed below, sequenced in a study of cytomegalovirus exposure and HLA in healthy donors. The PCR had 60 Vbeta and 13 Jbeta primers. TCRdb keeps only in-frame clones here, not all; method: immunoSEQ multiplex PCR. The table shows about 130,000 clones, with approximately 80% occurring only once. Source material: PBMCs. The receptor set was obtained from a woman aged 40 to 55 in good health and CMV-seropositive.

This chain connects TRBV5-1 to TRBJ2-2; a weak D match, TRBD2 (5 bases). Germline CDR1 SGHRS, CDR2 YFSETQ. This CDR3 is 13 amino acids long. V dropped 7 bases and J dropped 5 bases, with 12 bases sitting between them. The CDR3 nucleotides read TGCGCCAGCGGTCGAGGGCGGACCGGGGAGCTGTTTTTT. Amino acids: CASGRGRTGELFF.

This chain links TRBV9 with TRBJ1-2, with TRBD1 as a possible D gene (6 bases). Germline CDR1 SGDLS, CDR2 YYNGEE. The CDR3 spans 15 residues. The V end was cut by 3 bases, the J end by 2 bases, with 14 bases between. The CDR3 protein is CASSEGGTTNYGYTF. The DNA for the CDR3 is TGTGCCAGCAGCGAGGGGGGGACAACGAACTATGGCTACACCTTC.

This rearrangement joins TRBV4-2 to TRBJ1-1; D remains ambiguous. Per germline, CDR1 LGHNA and CDR2 YNFKEQ. This CDR3 is 13 amino acids long. With 0 bases removed from V and 6 bases from J, the gap between germline ends came to 8 bases. The CDR3 nucleotides read TGTGCCAGCAGCCAAGATTACTTTGCTGAAGCTTTCTTT. This translates into CASSQDYFAEAFF.

The gene calls are TRBV4-3 and TRBJ2-3; TRBD2 might be the D (6 bases). With 1 base removed from V and 2 bases from J, the gap between germline ends came to 10 bases. The CDR3 extends over 15 amino acids. Germline V lookup: CDR1 LGHNA, CDR2 YSLEER. In DNA form, the CDR3 reads TGCGCCAGCAGCCAAGCCGGGACTCTCACAGATACGCAGTATTTT. Its translation is CASSQAGTLTDTQYF.

This sequence joins TRBV19 and TRBJ2-2; 8 bases agree with TRBD1. V gave up 5 bases and J gave up 3 bases; unmatched junction bases: 2. This CDR3 comprises 14 residues. Germline lookup yields CDR1 LNHDA and CDR2 SQIVND (reference sequence). As DNA, the CDR3 is TGTGCCAGTAGTCAGGACAGGGACACCGGGGAGCTGTTTTTT. Translation: CASSQDRDTGELFF.

The CDR3, as DNA: TGTGCCAGCAGCCATTCGACTAGTACCGAGCAGTACTTC. Translation gives CASSHSTSTEQYF. The chain carries TRBV11-2 and TRBJ2-7; possible D gene TRBD2, 6 bases. Germline V gene lookup returns CDR1 SGHAT and CDR2 FQNNGV. CDR3 length equals 13 residues. V was cut by 5 bases and J by 6 bases, with 14 bases left in between.

J is TRBJ1-2 and V is TRBV30; D possibly corresponds to TRBD1 (5 bases). The V end was cut by 2 bases, the J end by 7 bases, with 11 bases between. Looked up from germline, CDR1 is GTSNPN and CDR2 is SVGIG (reference sequence). This CDR3 region has 12 residues. The chain's CDR3 is CAWSTTESGYTF. DNA for the CDR3: TGTGCCTGGAGTACGACAGAGAGTGGCTACACCTTC. Looking up the rest from reference TRBV30 and TRBJ1-2 gives the full variable domain: SQTIHQWPATLVQPVGSPLSLECTVEGTSNPNLYWYRQAAGRGLQLLFYSVGIGQISSEVPQNLSASRPQDRQFILSSKKLLLSDSGFYLCAWSTTESGYTFGSGTRLTVV.

V usage is TRBV28 and J usage is TRBJ2-1, with D perhaps TRBD2 (6 bases). V lost 10 bases to trimming and J lost 4 bases, with 17 bases between them. The CDR3 is 14 residues long. Germline lookup yields CDR1 MDHEN and CDR2 SYDVKM. The CDR3 nucleotides read TGTGCCACTAACCCGCGGGGCGGATACAATGAGCAGTTCTTC. Translated, it gives CATNPRGGYNEQFF.

The gene calls are TRBV30 and TRBJ1-4; D gene ambiguous. Deletions cut 5 bases from V and 4 bases from J, with 11 bases between. The CDR3 sequence is 13 residues long. Germline-derived CDR1 and CDR2 are GTSNPN and SVGIG (reference sequence). CDR3 sequence reads: CAWSREDNEKLFF. In nucleotides, the CDR3 is TGTGCCTGGTCCCGGGAGGATAATGAAAAACTGTTTTTT. The whole variable domain, remainder taken from reference TRBV30 and TRBJ1-4, is SQTIHQWPATLVQPVGSPLSLECTVEGTSNPNLYWYRQAAGRGLQLLFYSVGIGQISSEVPQNLSASRPQDRQFILSSKKLLLSDSGFYLCAWSREDNEKLFFGSGTQLSVL.

The chain has TRBV5-8 and TRBJ2-7; possible D gene TRBD1, 6 bases. With 0 bases removed from V and 3 bases from J, the gap between germline ends came to 13 bases. Germline V gene lookup returns CDR1 SGHTS and CDR2 YDEGEE. CDR3 length: 15 amino acids. The CDR3 DNA follows: TGTGCCAGCAGCTTGGGGACAGAACTAGACTACGAGCAGTACTTC. Protein: CASSLGTELDYEQYF.

The J gene is TRBJ2-3, the V gene TRBV29-1; 14 bases align to TRBD2. The trim removed 7 bases at V and 0 bases at J, leaving 9 bases unmatched. Germline V CDR1 and CDR2: SQVTM, ANQGSEA. There are 17 residues in the CDR3. CDR3 nucleotides: TGCAGCGCCAGACTAGCGGGAGGGACCTATAGCACAGATACGCAGTATTTT. Its translation is CSARLAGGTYSTDTQYF.

The chain has TRBV19 and TRBJ2-5; 8 nucleotides line up with TRBD1. CDR1 LNHDA and CDR2 SQIVND come from the germline V gene (reference sequence). With 5 bases clipped from V and 4 bases from J, the junction kept 6 bases outside the gene matches. The CDR3 runs to 14 residues. CDR3 residues: CASSVDRGPETQYF. The CDR3 bases are TGTGCCAGTAGTGTCGACAGGGGCCCAGAGACCCAGTACTTC.

V usage is TRBV6-1 and J usage is TRBJ1-6; TRBD1 might be the D (5 bases). The germline gives CDR1 MNHNS, CDR2 SASEGT. The CDR3 is 15 residues long. V was pared by 7 bases and J by 6 bases, with 16 bases between. The CDR3 region has the DNA TGTGCCAGCACTACACAGGAGATAGTTAATTCACCCCTCCACTTT. This gives the protein CASTTQEIVNSPLHF.

This clone appeared once. The chain links TRBV4-3 to TRBJ2-2, with 10 bases identical to TRBD2. This CDR3 is 15 amino acids long. V shed 3 bases, J shed 5 bases, and the junction held 3 bases outside the gene matches. Per germline, CDR1 LGHNA and CDR2 YSLEER. The DNA for the CDR3 is TGCGCCAGCAGCCACGGACTAGCGGCTACCGGGGAGCTGTTTTTT. Residues: CASSHGLAATGELFF.

CDR3 residues: CASSLVTSRTDTQYF. CDR3 nucleotides: TGTGCCAGCAGCTTGGTTACTAGCCGCACAGATACGCAGTATTTT. The rearrangement links TRBV11-2 to TRBJ2-3, with D perhaps matching TRBD2 (6 bases). The V end lost 3 bases, the J end lost 1 base, and 11 bases lay between the germline ends. The CDR3 has 15 amino acids. Germline CDR1 reads SGHAT; CDR2 reads FQNNGV. The variable domain in full, completed from reference TRBV11-2 and TRBJ2-3, reads EAGVAQSPRYKIIEKRQSVAFWCNPISGHATLYWYQQILGQGPKLLIQFQNNGVVDDSQLPKDRFSAERLKGVDSTLKIQPAKLEDSAVYLCASSLVTSRTDTQYFGPGTRLTVL.

The chain employs TRBV6-1 and TRBJ1-2, with 7 bases identical to TRBD1. This CDR3 is 15 amino acids long. J lost 2 bases, V lost 5 bases, and 8 bases had no gene match. Germline V gives CDR1 MNHNS, CDR2 SASEGT. This CDR3 is CASSSGTVGNYGYTF. The CDR3 DNA reads as TGTGCCAGCAGTTCCGGGACAGTGGGGAACTATGGCTACACCTTC.

The rearrangement uses TRBV11-2 and TRBJ1-3; 9 bases match TRBD1. There are 15 residues in the CDR3. Germline V gene sequence: CDR1 SGHAT, CDR2 FQNNGV. The ends lost 6 bases at V and 4 bases at J; junction bases unmatched: 7. The CDR3: CASSVQGARGNTIYF. The CDR3 bases are TGTGCCAGCAGTGTACAGGGGGCGCGGGGAAACACCATATATTTT.

This chain uses TRBV12-5 with TRBJ1-1, with D uncertain. V was shortened by 2 bases and J by 1 base, with 5 bases between the two germline ends. This CDR3 is built from 13 residues. Germline V lookup: CDR1 LGHNT, CDR2 FRNRAP. CDR3 loop: CASGLRGNTEAFF. The DNA of the CDR3 is TGTGCTAGTGGTTTGCGGGGGAACACTGAAGCTTTCTTT.

The chain employs TRBV29-1 and TRBJ1-2; 7 bases align to TRBD1. The trim removed 5 bases at V and 5 bases at J, leaving 11 bases unmatched. The germline CDR1 and CDR2 sequences are SQVTM and ANQGSEA. The CDR3 extends over 14 amino acids. Here the CDR3 DNA reads TGCAGCGTTCCTGACAGGGTATCGGGTTATGGCTACACCTTC. This translates into CSVPDRVSGYGYTF.

In its sample, this clone was seen once. The DNA for the CDR3 is TGCGCCAGCAGCTATGGGGACAGGGTGGCAGAGACCCAGTACTTC. Protein sequence: CASSYGDRVAETQYF. This chain joins TRBV5-1 and TRBJ2-5, with 9 bases that match TRBD1. Trimming at V came to 3 bases and at J to 4 bases, leaving 7 bases not matched to a gene. The CDR3 consists of 15 residues. Germline CDR1 and CDR2: SGHRS and YFSETQ.